The entry below gives a single T cell receptor (beta chain) sequence along with its context. Repertoires were generated with immunoSEQ multiplex PCR, while TCRdb's copy carries only in-frame clones and drops some. The sample consists of roughly 62,000 clones, 79% of them appearing once. Germline values: CDR1 MNHNY, CDR2 SVGAGI (reference sequence). The CDR3 runs 15 residues. Between the trimmed V and J ends, which lost 6 bases and 0 bases, there was a span of 14 bases. Naive, memory, effector memory and TEMRA subsets, all unstimulated, were sequenced in three donor pairs. This entry is derived from a study of siplizumab effects on memory and regulatory T cells.

Sequencing was performed on memory CD4+ T cells sorted from blood. This rearrangement joins TRBV6-6 to TRBJ1-1; no definite D call. This sequence was found in a human donor in good health. CDR3 protein: CASSSGSLVNTEAFF. In DNA, the CDR3 is TGTGCCAGCAGCAGTGGTTCGCTAGTGAACACTGAAGCTTTCTTT.